Below, 18 T cell receptor beta chains from the same sample are listed, as sequenced in a study of shared clonotypes between healthy human individuals. Libraries were prepared by immunoSEQ multiplex PCR; TCRdb keeps only in-frame clonotypes and omits some of them. The sample consists of over a million clones, around 95% of them appearing once. Sequenced input: naive CD4+ T cells sorted from blood. Stated subset: CD45RA+ positively selected. These receptors came from a man aged 30 to 45 in good health.

V usage is TRBV28 and J usage is TRBJ2-3; D is unresolved. CDR1 is MDHEN and CDR2 is SYDVKM in the germline V gene. The V end lost 6 bases, the J end lost 2 bases, and 9 bases lay between the germline ends. The CDR3 contains 13 residues. CDR3 amino acids: CASSPAYTDTQYF. DNA for the CDR3: TGTGCCAGCAGCCCCGCCTACACAGATACGCAGTATTTT.

V gene TRBV11-3 combines with J gene TRBJ2-1; 15 nucleotides align to TRBD2. Germline lookup yields CDR1 SGHNT and CDR2 YENEEA. V trimming: 4 bases; J trimming: 4 bases; junction bases outside the gene matches: 5. CDR3 length equals 17 residues. CDR3 loop: CASSSGLAGGPYNEQFF. The CDR3 region has the DNA TGTGCCAGCAGCTCCGGACTAGCGGGAGGGCCTTACAATGAGCAGTTCTTC.

The chain joins TRBV27 to TRBJ2-3; D gene uncertain. Germline assignment: CDR1 MNHEY and CDR2 SMNVEV (reference sequence). This CDR3 is 15 amino acids long. Trimming left V 5 bases short and J 4 bases short, with 16 bases between. The CDR3 region has the DNA TGTGCCAGCAGTGCCCTGGGCGATGGTGCAGATACGCAGTATTTT. Its protein is CASSALGDGADTQYF.

The J gene is TRBJ1-2, the V gene TRBV4-3; maybe TRBD1 (5 bases). This CDR3 region has 14 residues. V shed 3 bases and J shed 3 bases, with 11 bases lying between them. CDR1 LGHNA and CDR2 YSLEER come from the germline V gene. As DNA, the CDR3 is TGCGCCAGCAGCCATTTTCCGGGGGACTATGGCTACACCTTC. Protein product: CASSHFPGDYGYTF.

The CDR3 DNA reads as TGTGCCAGCAGTCCTTCCACGAACACTGAAGCTTTCTTT. Translated, it gives CASSPSTNTEAFF. The chain employs TRBV7-9 and TRBJ1-1; D unclear. The CDR3 loop spans 13 amino acids. Deletions cut 6 bases from V and 1 base from J, with 9 bases between. CDR1 SEHNR and CDR2 FQNEAQ come from the germline V gene (reference sequence).

The V gene is TRBV7-9, the J gene TRBJ1-5; 7 bases match TRBD1. The trim removed 1 base at V and 0 bases at J, leaving 9 bases unmatched. CDR1 is SEHNR and CDR2 is FQNEAQ in the germline V gene (reference sequence). The CDR3 loop spans 18 amino acids. The CDR3 loop reads CASSLVLSDRTSNQPQHF. The CDR3 coding sequence is TGTGCCAGCAGCTTAGTCTTATCGGACAGGACTAGCAATCAGCCCCAGCATTTT.

The chain carries TRBV5-6 and TRBJ2-7; D is possibly TRBD1 or TRBD2 (5 bases each). Trimming stripped 6 bases from V and 3 bases from J, with 16 bases between. Germline V gene lookup returns CDR1 SGHDT and CDR2 YYEEEE. The CDR3 runs to 14 residues. The DNA for the CDR3 is TGTGCCAGCAACTCGAGGGGTCGGGGCTACGAGCAGTACTTC. Translated: CASNSRGRGYEQYF.

V and J are TRBV19 and TRBJ1-4; TRBD1 aligns across 8 bases. V dropped 5 bases and J dropped 4; count of bases not matched to a gene: 6. The germline gives CDR1 LNHDA, CDR2 SQIVND (reference sequence). The CDR3 sequence is 15 residues long. CDR3 loop: CASSSSGGHNEKLFF. CDR3 coding DNA: TGTGCCAGTAGTTCGTCAGGGGGCCATAATGAAAAACTGTTTTTT.

A note on this clone: The same CDR3 is also encoded by other DNA sequences in this sample. This chain connects TRBV18 to TRBJ2-7; a weak D match, TRBD1 (5 bases). CDR3 length: 12 amino acids. The germline V gene has CDR1 KGHSH and CDR2 LQKENI. Trimming took off 3 bases at V and 4 bases at J, with 7 bases between the two ends. The CDR3 sequence is CASSPTAYEQYF. DNA of the CDR3: TGTGCCAGCTCACCGACAGCATACGAGCAGTACTTC.

The count of this clone is one. The chain uses TRBV7-3 and TRBJ2-1; 8 positions match TRBD2. This CDR3 spans 14 amino acids. The germline gives CDR1 SGHTA, CDR2 FQGTGA. V trimming: 8 bases; J trimming: 10 bases; junction bases outside the gene matches: 13. The CDR3 sequence: CASSLGPLAGEQFF. In DNA form, the CDR3 reads TGTGCCAGCTCCCTCGGCCCTTTAGCGGGAGAGCAGTTCTTC.

The V and J genes are TRBV5-4 and TRBJ2-7; the match to TRBD2 covers 8 bases. Looked up from germline, CDR1 is SGHNT and CDR2 is YYREEE (reference sequence). The trim removed 4 bases at V and 4 bases at J, leaving 13 bases unmatched. The CDR3 covers 16 residues. This chain's CDR3 is CASSPSPSGSLYEQYF. CDR3 bases: TGTGCCAGCAGCCCAAGCCCGAGCGGGAGTCTGTACGAGCAGTACTTC. Full variable domain (rest looked up from reference TRBV5-4 and TRBJ2-7): ETGVTQSPTHLIKTRGQQVTLRCSSQSGHNTVSWYQQALGQGPQFIFQYYREEENGRGNFPPRFSGLQFPNYSSELNVNALELDDSALYLCASSPSPSGSLYEQYFGPGTRLTVT.

The DNA of the CDR3 is TGTGCCAGCAGTGAAGCGCTTCATAATGAAGCTTTCTTT. Translated, it gives CASSEALHNEAFF. The chain has TRBV2 and TRBJ1-1; D ambiguous. This CDR3 comprises 13 residues. CDR1 SNHLY and CDR2 FYNNEI come from the germline V gene. V was cut by 0 bases and J by 7 bases, with 9 bases left in between.

This sequence joins TRBV11-2 and TRBJ1-2, with D uncertain. There are 11 residues in the CDR3. Trimming shortened V by 8 bases and J by 4 bases, and 8 bases separated the two germline ends. CDR1 and CDR2 from the germline V gene are SGHAT and FQNNGV. CDR3 nucleotides: TGTGCCAGCCGACTGGGCTATGGCTACACCTTC. This sequence encodes CASRLGYGYTF.

The chain has TRBV29-1 and TRBJ1-2; TRBD1 is a possible D gene (6 bases). Germline lookup yields CDR1 SQVTM and CDR2 ANQGSEA. Trimming cost V 6 bases and J 3 bases, with 20 bases left between them. The CDR3 totals 15 residues. The CDR3, as DNA: TGCAGCGTCGCTCAGGGGAGGGGGAGAGACTATGGCTACACCTTC. Translation: CSVAQGRGRDYGYTF. The variable domain in full, with the rest retrieved from reference TRBV29-1 and TRBJ1-2, is SAVISQKPSRDICQRGTSLTIQCQVDSQVTMMFWYRQQPGQSLTLIATANQGSEATYESGFVIDKFPISRPNLTFSTLTVSNMSPEDSSIYLCSVAQGRGRDYGYTFGSGTRLTVV.

The V call is TRBV7-9, the J call TRBJ1-3; TRBD1 is a possible D gene (6 bases). Deletions cut 0 bases from V and 4 bases from J, with 10 bases between. The CDR3 is 15 residues long. Germline CDR1 reads SEHNR; CDR2 reads FQNEAQ (reference sequence). CDR3 amino acids: CASSLAPGVGNTIYF. DNA of the CDR3: TGTGCCAGCAGCTTAGCACCAGGGGTCGGAAACACCATATATTTT.

The CDR3: CATSLSGANVLTF. CDR3 nucleotide sequence: TGTGCCACCTCCCTCTCTGGGGCCAACGTCCTGACTTTC. The chain joins TRBV6-1 to TRBJ2-6; no clear D. The ends were cut back, 10 bases at V and 0 bases at J, with 7 bases in the middle. The CDR3 is made up of 13 amino acids. Germline V gene sequence: CDR1 MNHNS, CDR2 SASEGT.

This clone was seen only once. The chain combines TRBV13 with TRBJ2-7; 8 bases match TRBD1. Looked up from germline, CDR1 is PRHDT and CDR2 is FYEKMQ (reference sequence). The CDR3 is 15 residues long. With 6 bases clipped from V and 7 bases from J, the junction kept 14 bases outside the gene matches. CDR3 protein: CASRGQVGGLWEQYF. The CDR3 DNA reads as TGTGCCAGCAGGGGACAGGTTGGGGGGCTTTGGGAGCAGTACTTC. Based on the CDR3 plus reference TRBV13 and TRBJ2-7, the full variable domain is AAGVIQSPRHLIKEKRETATLKCYPIPRHDTVYWYQQGPGQDPQFLISFYEKMQSDKGSIPDRFSAQQFSDYHSELNMSSLELGDSALYFCASRGQVGGLWEQYFGPGTRLTVT.

This chain links TRBV30 with TRBJ2-3; 9 bases are shared with TRBD1. Trimming at V came to 4 bases and at J to 0 bases, leaving 5 bases not matched to a gene. The CDR3 sequence is 15 residues long. CDR1 is GTSNPN and CDR2 is SVGIG in the germline V gene (reference sequence). CDR3 residues: CAWTDRGYSTDTQYF. The CDR3 bases are TGTGCCTGGACCGACAGGGGGTATAGCACAGATACGCAGTATTTT.